The T cell receptor beta chain described here comes from a study of Tregs in tolerant kidney transplant recipients (dated by TCRdb to the late 2010s). For context, the study as a whole: Related donors were used in the transplants with nonmyeloablative bone marrow transplantation, and mixed chimerism was transient in the human trials. TCRbeta sequencing was used in the study to identify donor-specific regulatory T cells before combined kidney and bone marrow transplantation, and the identified cells were then tracked after transplant. General conclusions and limits of the study: Biological reproducibility was not directly assessed, although technical replication error appeared to be minimal. Expanding Tregs with activated donor B cells appeared to identify the most biologically relevant and donor-specific TCRbeta repertoire. Because the PCR primers were changed over time for some patients, nucleotide-level comparison could not be performed across the samples from those patients. In tolerant patients, donor-specific Tregs expanded more than Tregs overall, which suggests antigen-driven rather than nonspecific expansion. The study was constrained by small patient numbers, and validation of the findings is required in larger populations and under other immunosuppression protocols.

According to the study, the label for this sample's time point signals: blood sample drawn before combined kidney and bone marrow transplant. Thawed PBMCs were FACS-sorted into unstimulated Tregs (CD4+CD25+CD127-), CD4+ non-Tregs (CD4+CD25-), CD4 cells and CD8 cells. The patients were several recipients of combined kidney and bone marrow transplants from the ITN036ST trial, and samples were available only for these trial subjects. Healthy control blood was separated into PBMCs by Ficoll density gradient and cryopreserved, and patient PBMCs were collected both before and after transplant. Measured from the cysteine to the phenylalanine, the CDR3 is 15 residues long. Only the CDR3 portion is preserved as DNA: 45 bases, with reading frame beginning at the first base. Between the V and J ends, shortened by 4 bases and 6 bases respectively, the junction contains 17 bases. Via the germline V gene, CDR1 is SGHDT and CDR2 YYEEEE.

For TCRbeta CDR3 sequencing, genomic DNA from the sorted cells was extracted using the QIAGEN DNeasy Blood and Tissue Kit. Through immunoSEQ, high-throughput TCRbeta CDR3 sequencing was done commercially, including PCR amplification with internal controls and bias correction. The paper's data handling went like this. Unique productive TCRbeta sequences were defined by CDR3 nucleotide sequence where primers matched, and otherwise by CDR3 amino acid sequence together with Vbeta and Jbeta genes. As a correction for sorting error, sequences shared between sorted populations at a frequency ratio of 2:1 or less were discarded, and the remaining shared sequences were assigned to the higher population. A sequence counted as donor-reactive if, in CFSE-low cells, the sequence had a frequency of at least 0.01% and was expanded at least 5-fold compared with unstimulated cells. Jensen-Shannon divergence calculated on the top 100 TCRbeta sequences ranked by frequency was used to measure repertoire divergence. For samples with multiple sequencing runs, sorting error was corrected separately for each run before the runs were pooled. In its TCRdb copy, this immuneACCESS table keeps in-frame sequences only and misses some clones. Where compared with another copy, unresolved V genes explain less than half of these, and the others have no known cause. V and J calls and clone size are copied from that table; D and trimming were computed from the DNA. The sample contains tens of thousands of clones, approximately 88% of them found a single time. The top ten clones comprise approximately 0.36% of the sample.

In the case of this clone: It lacks a known antigen. No base qualities exist here, and no much larger clone lies one base off it.

The chain uses TRBV5-6 and TRBJ2-1; possibly the D gene is TRBD2, per 7 matching bases. The material was CD4+ T cells from blood, obtained before the transplant. This TCR was sampled from a human donor who received a combined kidney and bone marrow transplant. For the CDR3, the sequence is CASSDGLGGGNEQFF. The DNA reads TGTGCCAGCAGCGACGGACTAGGGGGGGGCAATGAGCAGTTCTTC. When the CDR3 is completed using the reference TRBV5-6 and TRBJ2-1 genes on either side, the full variable domain is DAGVTQSPTHLIKTRGQQVTLRCSPKSGHDTVSWYQQALGQGPQFIFQYYEEEERQRGNFPDRFSGHQFPNYSSELNVNALLLGDSALYLCASSDGLGGGNEQFFGPGTRLTVL.